This T cell receptor (beta chain) was identified in a study of T cell clonality in common variable immunodeficiency. Study results and caveats: Reportedly, TCR beta sequences from common variable immunodeficiency showed fewer deletions and N-nucleotide insertions. CVID subjects shared fewer TCRbeta clones than healthy controls did.

The CDR3 length is 18 residues. The V segment lost 1 base and the J segment 5 bases; nucleotides outside the gene matches: 14. The germline V gene encodes CDR1 LGHNA and CDR2 YNFKEQ. This clone was seen ten or more times. The antigen is undetermined. The read ends 3 residues early relative to the CDR3; the germline J gene fills the gap. The data were produced by immunoSEQ multiplex PCR, yet TCRdb's version contains in-frame clones alone and is incomplete. There are about 33,000 clones in the sample, none observed a single time. The rearrangement links TRBV4-2 to TRBJ2-3; TRBD2 aligns across 8 bases. The sample taken for sequencing was peripheral blood mononuclear cells. This receptor was identified in a human donor with common variable immunodeficiency. CDR3 region: CASSQAHSGAPNVDTQYF. Partial CDR3 DNA: TGTGCCAGCAGCCAAGCCCATAGCGGGGCCCCGAATGTAGATACG.